This T cell receptor beta chain emerged from a study of T cells in Graves' hyperthyroidism and ophthalmopathy. Turning to the study itself: Once the initial diagnosis was made, peripheral blood was obtained before any treatment. Study-level results: In the analysis, a 13 V-J model separated ophthalmopathy from stable hyperthyroidism.

RNA transcripts served as the template for amplifying TCR beta CDR3 regions. HTBI primers were the set used in a first-round RT-PCR of the TCR CDR3. From the multiplex PCR reads, TCRdb called clonotypes with MiXCR, one entry per CDR3 protein. Here the sample spans about 530,000 distinct CDR3 sequences, 17% being singletons. This clonotype has a count of ten or more. Its specificity is not known. Patients showing uncontrolled infection, other autoimmune disease, pregnancy or lactation were ineligible. This CDR3 region has 15 residues. V gave up 5 bases and J gave up 0 bases, with 11 bases separating them. Germline V gene sequence: CDR1 PRHDT, CDR2 FYEKMQ (reference sequence).

The TCR comes from a woman in her late teens or twenties with Graves' ophthalmopathy. Sequencing was performed on blood. The chain recombines TRBV13 with TRBJ2-1, with D perhaps matching TRBD1 (6 bases). CDR3 nucleotide sequence: TGTGCCAGCAGCGCCAGGGGCAGCTCCTACAATGAGCAGTTCTTC. Amino acid sequence: CASSARGSSYNEQFF.